These 28 T cell receptor beta chains were all obtained from the same sample, sequenced in a study of blood T cell repertoires in COVID-19. Repertoires were generated with immunoSEQ multiplex PCR, while TCRdb's copy carries only in-frame clones and drops some. The sample contains 250,000 to 300,000 clones, under 90% of which appear only once. Sequences were obtained from PBMCs or T cells enriched from blood (not recorded which). These receptors were taken from a woman in her thirties or forties who had recovered from COVID-19.

The chain recombines TRBV12-3 or TRBV12-4 with TRBJ2-7, with TRBD2 matching 7 bases. This CDR3 comprises 13 residues. V gave up 3 bases and J gave up 4 bases; unmatched junction bases: 3. DNA of the CDR3: TGTGCCAGCAGTTTCGGGGGGACGTACGAGCAGTACTTC. This translates into CASSFGGTYEQYF.

The chain joins TRBV4-1 to TRBJ2-3; 7 nucleotides agree with TRBD1. V dropped 3 bases and J dropped 2; count of bases not matched to a gene: 5. Germline CDR1 reads MGHRA; CDR2 reads YSYEKL. The CDR3 is 15 amino acids. CDR3 bases: TGCGCCAGCAGCCACTTCGGGACAGCCACAGATACGCAGTATTTT. This translates into CASSHFGTATDTQYF.

The chain combines TRBV2 with TRBJ1-1, with no clear D. Per the germline V gene, CDR1 is SNHLY and CDR2 is FYNNEI. V lost 11 bases and J 5 bases, leaving 18 bases between the germline ends. The CDR3 has 13 amino acids. The CDR3 loop reads CALQKEGETEAFF. The DNA for the CDR3 is TGTGCCCTCCAGAAGGAGGGAGAAACTGAAGCTTTCTTT.

This chain connects TRBV18 to TRBJ2-7, with 13 nucleotides matching TRBD2. The J segment lost 4 bases and the V segment lost 0 bases, leaving 3 bases of the junction unmatched. The CDR3 spans 16 residues. Germline loops: CDR1 KGHSH, CDR2 LQKENI. DNA of the CDR3: TGTGCCAGCTCACCACCGGGACTAGCGGGACCGTACGAGCAGTACTTC. Protein product: CASSPPGLAGPYEQYF.

This chain links TRBV2 with TRBJ1-1; no clear D gene. CDR1 is SNHLY and CDR2 is FYNNEI in the germline V gene. V was trimmed by 0 bases and J by 4 bases, leaving 12 bases between them. The CDR3 spans 15 residues. CDR3: CASSEAGGLTTEAFF. The CDR3, as DNA: TGTGCCAGCAGTGAAGCAGGAGGGTTGACCACTGAAGCTTTCTTT.

The chain has TRBV18 and TRBJ2-5; D is perhaps TRBD2 (6 bases). The V gene lost 3 bases and the J gene lost 3 bases, with 8 bases spanning the gap. The CDR3 sequence is 13 residues long. Germline V gene lookup returns CDR1 KGHSH and CDR2 LQKENI. CDR3 bases: TGTGCCAGCTCACCCCGGGGGAAAGAGACCCAGTACTTC. Its protein is CASSPRGKETQYF. Using reference TRBV18 and TRBJ2-5 for the parts outside the CDR3, the full variable domain is NAGVMQNPRHLVRRRGQEARLRCSPMKGHSHVYWYRQLPEEGLKFMVYLQKENIIDESGMPKERFSAEFPKEGPSILRIQQVVRGDSAAYFCASSPRGKETQYFGPGTRLLVL.

The chain carries TRBV4-1 and TRBJ2-3; 9 bases match TRBD1. The CDR3 has 18 amino acids. J lost 5 bases, V lost 1 base, and 13 bases had no gene match. In germline, CDR1 is MGHRA, CDR2 YSYEKL. The CDR3 loop reads CASSQAISGTGKRDTQYF. CDR3 coding DNA: TGCGCCAGCAGCCAAGCGATCTCCGGGACAGGGAAGAGAGATACGCAGTATTTT.

The rearrangement joins TRBV6-5 to TRBJ2-2, with 7 bases fitting TRBD2. CDR3 length: 15 residues. The V gene end was trimmed by 10 bases and the J gene end by 4 bases; junction bases not matched to a gene: 12. From germline, CDR1 is MNHEY and CDR2 SVGAGI. The CDR3 sequence: CATSLATHFTGELFF. In DNA form, the CDR3 reads TGTGCCACGTCACTAGCGACCCACTTCACCGGGGAGCTGTTTTTT.

V and J are TRBV19 and TRBJ2-1; 8 bases map to TRBD1. Germline V lookup: CDR1 LNHDA, CDR2 SQIVND (reference sequence). CDR3 size: 17 residues. The ends lost 2 bases at V and 5 bases at J; junction bases unmatched: 11. In DNA, the CDR3 is TGTGCCAGTAGTATACGGCCCAGGACAGGGTTGGACAATGAGCAGTTCTTC. Its translation is CASSIRPRTGLDNEQFF.

The chain is built from TRBV4-2 and TRBJ1-6, with a tentative D call TRBD1 (5 bases). The germline V gene has CDR1 LGHNA and CDR2 YNFKEQ. Trimming took off 1 base at V and 9 bases at J, with 16 bases between the two ends. The CDR3 contains 16 residues. CDR3 DNA sequence: TGTGCCAGCAGCCAAGTCTTATCGGGGGAAGGTTCACCCCTCCACTTT. It translates to CASSQVLSGEGSPLHF.

V usage is TRBV6-5 and J usage is TRBJ2-5, with 9 bases matching TRBD1. The ends lost 6 bases at V and 2 bases at J; junction bases unmatched: 1. This CDR3 is 13 amino acids long. Germline values: CDR1 MNHEY, CDR2 SVGAGI. The CDR3 DNA follows: TGTGCCAGCAGGGGGACAGGGCAAGAGACCCAGTACTTC. This codes for CASRGTGQETQYF.

The rearrangement uses TRBV5-1 and TRBJ1-4; D not certain. Germline V gene lookup returns CDR1 SGHRS and CDR2 YFSETQ. The CDR3 sequence is 15 residues long. Trimming shortened V by 0 bases and J by 8 bases, and 14 bases separated the two germline ends. Here the CDR3 DNA reads TGCGCCAGCAGCTTGGTAGGACGGGAGGGAGAAAAACTGTTTTTT. This codes for CASSLVGREGEKLFF.

This clone was detected once. This rearrangement joins TRBV4-1 to TRBJ1-5; 7 bases are shared with TRBD1. Trimming removed 1 base from V and 3 bases from J; junction bases left unmatched: 6. CDR3 length: 16 residues. The V gene's germline CDR1 is MGHRA and CDR2 YSYEKL. CDR3 sequence: CASSQGGTEYNQPQHF. The CDR3 DNA sequence: TGCGCCAGCAGCCAAGGGGGGACAGAATACAATCAGCCCCAGCATTTT.

The chain links TRBV5-1 to TRBJ1-2, with 8 bases aligning to TRBD1. CDR1 and CDR2 from the germline V gene are SGHRS and YFSETQ. This CDR3 contains 16 residues. V was clipped by 4 bases and J by 0 bases; unmatched bases: 8. The CDR3 is CASSPEGRGPNYGYTF. DNA of the CDR3: TGCGCCAGCAGCCCGGAAGGCAGGGGGCCTAACTATGGCTACACCTTC.

The V and J genes are TRBV3-1 (or the pseudogene TRBV3-2) and TRBJ2-3; the match to TRBD1 covers 7 bases. V lost 2 bases to trimming and J lost 1 base; unmatched junction nucleotides: 3. The CDR3 runs 15 residues. CDR1 and CDR2 from the germline V gene are LGHDT and YNNKEL (reference sequence). The DNA of the CDR3 is TGTGCCAGCAGCCAAAGGGGGCTAGGCACAGATACGCAGTATTTT. It translates to CASSQRGLGTDTQYF.

The chain links TRBV5-1 to TRBJ1-4; D remains unclear. Trimming pared 7 bases from V and 5 bases from J, leaving 12 bases between. The CDR3 contains 13 residues. CDR1 SGHRS and CDR2 YFSETQ come from the germline V gene. The CDR3 protein is CASGDGLNEKLFF. Written as DNA, the CDR3 is TGCGCCAGCGGAGATGGACTGAATGAAAAACTGTTTTTT.

The chain uses TRBV7-6 and TRBJ1-2; TRBD1 is a possible D gene (6 bases). Per germline, CDR1 SGHVS and CDR2 FNYEAQ. This CDR3 is 15 amino acids long. Trimming pared 5 bases from V and 4 bases from J, leaving 17 bases between. This CDR3 reads CASSPRQDALYGYTF. The CDR3, as DNA: TGTGCCAGCAGCCCACGACAGGATGCCCTCTATGGCTACACCTTC.

The chain couples TRBV9 to TRBJ1-1; 7 bases fit TRBD1. Germline lookup yields CDR1 SGDLS and CDR2 YYNGEE. CDR3 size: 13 residues. The V gene end was trimmed by 1 base and the J gene end by 8 bases; junction bases not matched to a gene: 5. The CDR3 region has the DNA TGTGCCAGCAGCGTAAGACAGGGTGGCGAAGCTTTCTTT. Its protein product is CASSVRQGGEAFF.

The gene calls are TRBV10-3 and TRBJ2-1; 8 bases line up with TRBD1. Trimming at V came to 7 bases and at J to 0 bases, leaving 8 bases not matched to a gene. The CDR3 consists of 16 residues. Per germline, CDR1 ENHRY and CDR2 SYGVKD. The CDR3 is CAITPDRASSYNEQFF. CDR3 coding DNA: TGTGCCATCACTCCGGACAGGGCGAGCTCCTACAATGAGCAGTTCTTC.

The J gene is TRBJ2-7, the V gene TRBV3-1 (or the pseudogene TRBV3-2), with 9 bases lining up with TRBD2. Trimming removed 4 bases from V and 1 base from J; junction bases left unmatched: 20. This CDR3 has 20 residues. CDR1 LGHDT and CDR2 YNNKEL come from the germline V gene (reference sequence). The CDR3 coding sequence is TGTGCCAGCAGCCTACGAATCTCAGCTAGCGGGACTTACCCTTCCTACGAGCAGTACTTC. This translates into CASSLRISASGTYPSYEQYF.

The chain has TRBV11-1 and TRBJ2-5; D call uncertain. Germline V gives CDR1 SGHAT, CDR2 FQDESV (reference sequence). V was clipped by 1 base and J by 5 bases, with 11 bases between them. CDR3 size: 14 residues. CDR3 residues: CASSLVVPRETQYF. The CDR3 DNA follows: TGTGCCAGCAGCTTAGTCGTACCCCGGGAGACCCAGTACTTC.

Note on this clone: At one end, the junction sequence differs from germline, possibly due to a read error. The rearrangement joins TRBV18 to TRBJ1-6; D possibly corresponds to TRBD1 (6 bases). CDR3 length: 17 residues. The V gene's germline CDR1 is KGHSH and CDR2 LQKENI. In DNA form, the CDR3 reads TGTGCCAGCTCCCTTTCGGACAGCGAGTCCTTTAATTCACCCCTCCACTTT. This sequence encodes CASSLSDSESFNSPLHF.

The rearrangement uses TRBV6-4 and TRBJ2-5, with unresolved D. CDR3 length: 15 residues. Germline V lookup: CDR1 MRHNA, CDR2 SNTAGT. V gave up 6 bases and J gave up 1 base, with 15 bases separating them. CDR3 sequence: CASRLGLYFQETQYF. The CDR3 DNA reads TGTGCCAGCAGACTTGGTCTCTACTTCCAAGAGACCCAGTACTTC.

The table lists this clone with a few counts. The chain has TRBV7-2 and TRBJ2-1; 10 bases agree with TRBD1. Germline trimming cut 6 bases from V and 10 bases from J; bases unmatched to any gene: 6. Germline loops: CDR1 SGHTA, CDR2 FQGNSA. There are 13 residues in the CDR3. The CDR3 loop is CASRGGTGEEQFF. DNA of the CDR3: TGTGCCAGCAGGGGCGGGACAGGGGAGGAGCAGTTCTTC.

The gene calls are TRBV19 and TRBJ2-7; 7 bases line up with TRBD1. Germline CDR1 is LNHDA and CDR2 is SQIVND (reference sequence). The J segment lost 1 base and the V segment lost 5 bases, leaving 8 bases of the junction unmatched. The CDR3 sequence is 15 residues long. The CDR3 region is CASSREGAPSYEQYF. Here the CDR3 DNA reads TGTGCCAGTAGTCGTGAGGGGGCCCCGTCCTACGAGCAGTACTTC.

The rearrangement joins TRBV5-4 to TRBJ1-1, with 7 bases identical to TRBD1. The CDR3 is 12 residues long. V dropped 4 bases and J dropped 5; count of bases not matched to a gene: 2. Germline CDR1 SGHNT, CDR2 YYREEE (reference sequence). The CDR3 DNA reads TGTGCCAGCAGCCTGACAGGGACTGAAGCTTTCTTT. Translated: CASSLTGTEAFF.

This clone was counted a few times. J is TRBJ1-6 and V is TRBV6-1; the match to TRBD1 covers 8 bases. The CDR3 runs 15 residues. Germline CDR1 and CDR2: MNHNS and SASEGT. V shed 3 bases and J 5 bases; nucleotides not matched to a gene: 3. The CDR3 sequence: CASSEGTGHNSPLHF. The DNA of the CDR3 is TGTGCCAGCAGTGAGGGGACAGGCCATAATTCACCCCTCCACTTT.

This clone was seen once. V gene TRBV6-2 or TRBV6-3 combines with J gene TRBJ1-2; 12 nucleotides align to TRBD1. The CDR3 runs 15 residues. CDR1 and CDR2 from the germline V gene are MNHEY and SVGEGT. The ends lost 0 bases at V and 10 bases at J; junction bases unmatched: 6. CDR3 protein: CASSYSRGTGGSYTF. The CDR3 nucleotides are TGTGCCAGCAGTTACTCTCGCGGGACAGGGGGCTCCTACACCTTC.